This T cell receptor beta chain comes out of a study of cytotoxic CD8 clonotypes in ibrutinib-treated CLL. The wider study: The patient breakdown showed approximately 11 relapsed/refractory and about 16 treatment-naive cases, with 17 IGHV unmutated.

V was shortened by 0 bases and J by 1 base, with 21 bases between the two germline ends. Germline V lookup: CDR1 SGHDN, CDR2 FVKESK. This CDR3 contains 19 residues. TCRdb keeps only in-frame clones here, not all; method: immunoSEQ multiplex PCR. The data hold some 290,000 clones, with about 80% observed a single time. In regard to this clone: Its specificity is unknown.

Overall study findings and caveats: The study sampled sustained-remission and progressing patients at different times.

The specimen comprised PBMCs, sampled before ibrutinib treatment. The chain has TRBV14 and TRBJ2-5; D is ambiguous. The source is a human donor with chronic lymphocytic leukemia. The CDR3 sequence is CASSQDRKLGPTIQETQYF. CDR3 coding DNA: TGTGCCAGCAGCCAAGATCGAAAGCTTGGCCCCACAATCCAAGAGACCCAGTACTTC. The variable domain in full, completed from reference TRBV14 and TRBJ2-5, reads EAGVTQFPSHSVIEKGQTVTLRCDPISGHDNLYWYRRVMGKEIKFLLHFVKESKQDESGMPNNRFLAERTGGTYSTLKVQPAELEDSGVYFCASSQDRKLGPTIQETQYFGPGTRLLVL.